The source of this TCR beta chain is a study of Ad26.COV2.S vaccination and SARS-CoV-2 variants. Here immunoSEQ multiplex PCR was the method, and the copy in TCRdb shows in-frame clones only, minus some. The data contain fewer than 900,000 clones, 70% to 90% of them singletons. Sample treatment: 19 received Ad26.COV2.S at low or high dose, single or two shots; 5 received placebo; per-sample allocation not given. Samples analyzed were those drawn on day 63 after the first vaccine or placebo injection. This CDR3 spans 13 amino acids. Trimming cost V 5 bases and J 7 bases, with 12 bases left between them.

J is TRBJ2-1 and V is TRBV12-3 or TRBV12-4; D not resolved. The receptor was derived from a person aged 18-65 years who received the Ad26.COV2.S COVID-19 vaccine or a placebo. The sample here was peripheral blood, taken in a trial of Ad26.COV2.S vaccine versus placebo. CDR3 coding DNA: TGTGCCAGCAGTGCCCTCCTGTCGAATGAGCAGTTCTTC. Amino acids: CASSALLSNEQFF.